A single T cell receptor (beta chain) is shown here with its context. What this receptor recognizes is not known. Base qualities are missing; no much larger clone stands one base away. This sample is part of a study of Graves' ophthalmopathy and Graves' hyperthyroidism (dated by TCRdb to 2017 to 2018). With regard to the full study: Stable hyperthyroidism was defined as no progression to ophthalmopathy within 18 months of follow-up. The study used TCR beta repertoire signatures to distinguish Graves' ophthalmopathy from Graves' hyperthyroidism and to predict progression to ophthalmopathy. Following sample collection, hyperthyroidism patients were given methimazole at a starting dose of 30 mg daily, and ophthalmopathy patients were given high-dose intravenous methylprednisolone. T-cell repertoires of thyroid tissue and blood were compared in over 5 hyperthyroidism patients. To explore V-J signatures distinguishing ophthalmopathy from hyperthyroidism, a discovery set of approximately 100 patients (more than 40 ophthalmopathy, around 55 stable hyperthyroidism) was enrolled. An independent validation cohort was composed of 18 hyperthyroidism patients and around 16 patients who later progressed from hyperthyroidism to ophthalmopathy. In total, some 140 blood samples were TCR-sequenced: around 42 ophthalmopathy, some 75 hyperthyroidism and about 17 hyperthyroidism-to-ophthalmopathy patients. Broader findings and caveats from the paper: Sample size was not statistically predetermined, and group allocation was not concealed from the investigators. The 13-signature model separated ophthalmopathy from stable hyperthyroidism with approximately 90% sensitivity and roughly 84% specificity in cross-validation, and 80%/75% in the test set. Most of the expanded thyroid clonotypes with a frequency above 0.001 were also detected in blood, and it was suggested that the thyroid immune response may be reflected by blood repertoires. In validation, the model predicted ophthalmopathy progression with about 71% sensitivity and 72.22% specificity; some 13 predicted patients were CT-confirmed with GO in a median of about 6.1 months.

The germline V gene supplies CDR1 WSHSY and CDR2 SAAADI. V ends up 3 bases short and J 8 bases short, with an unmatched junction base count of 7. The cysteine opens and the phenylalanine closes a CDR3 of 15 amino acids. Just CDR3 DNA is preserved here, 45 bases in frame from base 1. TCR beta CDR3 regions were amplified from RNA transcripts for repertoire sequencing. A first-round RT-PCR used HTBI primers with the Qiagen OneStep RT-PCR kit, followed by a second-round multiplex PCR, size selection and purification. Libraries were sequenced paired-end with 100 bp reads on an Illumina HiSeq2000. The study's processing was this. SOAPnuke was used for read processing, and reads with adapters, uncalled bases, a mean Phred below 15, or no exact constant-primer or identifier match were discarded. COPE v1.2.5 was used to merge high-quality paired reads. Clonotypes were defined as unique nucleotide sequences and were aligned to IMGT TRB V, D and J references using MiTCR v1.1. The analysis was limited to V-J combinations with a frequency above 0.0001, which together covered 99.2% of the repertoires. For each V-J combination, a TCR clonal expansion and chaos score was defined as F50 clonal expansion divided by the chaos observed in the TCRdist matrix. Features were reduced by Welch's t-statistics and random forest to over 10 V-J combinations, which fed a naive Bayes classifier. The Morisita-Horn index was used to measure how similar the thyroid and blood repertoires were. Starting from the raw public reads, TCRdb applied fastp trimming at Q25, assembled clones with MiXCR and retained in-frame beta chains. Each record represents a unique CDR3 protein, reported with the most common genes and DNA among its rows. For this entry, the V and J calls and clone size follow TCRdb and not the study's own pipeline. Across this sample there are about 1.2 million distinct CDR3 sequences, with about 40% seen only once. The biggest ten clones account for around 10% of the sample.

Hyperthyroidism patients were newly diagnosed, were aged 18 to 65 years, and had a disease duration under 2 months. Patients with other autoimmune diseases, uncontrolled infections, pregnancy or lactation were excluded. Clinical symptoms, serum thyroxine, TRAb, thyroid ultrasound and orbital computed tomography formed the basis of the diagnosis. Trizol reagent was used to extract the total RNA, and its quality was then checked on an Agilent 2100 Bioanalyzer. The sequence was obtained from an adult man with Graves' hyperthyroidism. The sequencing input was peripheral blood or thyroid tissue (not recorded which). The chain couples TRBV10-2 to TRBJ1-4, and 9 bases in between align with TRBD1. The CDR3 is CASSEPDRGTEKLFF. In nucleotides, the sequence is TGCGCCAGCAGTGAACCGGACAGGGGCACGGAAAAACTGTTTTTT.